This T cell receptor (beta chain) was documented in a study of cytomegalovirus exposure and HLA in healthy donors. Trimming pared 1 base from V and 13 bases from J, leaving 11 bases between. The CDR3 is made up of 13 amino acids. CDR1 and CDR2 (germline): SEHNR, FQNEAQ (reference sequence). As regards this clone: The antigen remains unidentified.

With 60 Vbeta and 13 Jbeta primers, the PCR was carried out. Method: immunoSEQ multiplex PCR; TCRdb's copy keeps in-frame clones and lacks some. The table shows around 99,000 clones, with around 82% occurring only once. Study conclusions and caveats: A few V segments could not be told apart, such as TRBV6-2 and TRBV6-3, and were left out.

The receptor was derived from a man aged 35-49 years in good health and CMV-seronegative. Sequenced: PBMCs. The V and J genes are TRBV7-9 and TRBJ1-6; D is uncertain. CDR3 sequence: CASSLDEGSPLHF. CDR3 sequence (DNA): TGTGCCAGCAGCTTAGACGAGGGTTCGCCCCTCCACTTT.